This entry lists 25 T cell receptor beta chains sequenced from one sample in a study of blood T cell repertoires in COVID-19. Produced via immunoSEQ multiplex PCR; TCRdb's table is partial and in-frame only. This table has just over 350,000 clones, 86% appearing once. Sequencing input: peripheral blood. All receptors derive from a woman aged 55-70 years with COVID-19, enrolled during active disease.

This sequence joins TRBV13 and TRBJ2-3; 12 bases are a match to TRBD2. Looked up from germline, CDR1 is PRHDT and CDR2 is FYEKMQ (reference sequence). The junction had 5 bases not matched to a gene; V was cut back by 8 bases and J by 8 bases. This CDR3 comprises 13 residues. CDR3 protein: CASQLAGGPTQYF. The DNA for the CDR3 is TGTGCCAGCCAGCTAGCGGGGGGGCCTACGCAGTATTTT.

This chain connects TRBV6-5 to TRBJ1-5; 9 bases fit TRBD1. Germline trimming cut 6 bases from V and 5 bases from J; bases unmatched to any gene: 2. CDR3 length: 13 amino acids. The germline V gene has CDR1 MNHEY and CDR2 SVGAGI. CDR3 nucleotides: TGTGCCAGCAGAAGACAGGGGGATCAGCCCCAGCATTTT. Amino acid sequence: CASRRQGDQPQHF.

The chain links TRBV6-2 or TRBV6-3 to TRBJ2-1; D is possibly TRBD2 (6 bases). V dropped 6 bases and J dropped 4 bases, with 16 bases sitting between them. The CDR3 has 15 residues. In germline, CDR1 is MNHEY, CDR2 SVGEGT. CDR3: CASSRTGDSYNEQFF. The CDR3 DNA is TGTGCCAGCAGCCGCACGGGGGACTCGTACAATGAGCAGTTCTTC.

The chain joins TRBV5-4 to TRBJ2-7, with D perhaps TRBD2 (6 bases). CDR3 length equals 13 residues. Between the trimmed V and J ends, which lost 7 bases and 5 bases, there was a span of 16 bases. CDR1 is SGHNT and CDR2 is YYREEE in the germline V gene (reference sequence). The CDR3 loop is CASGREVRDEQYF. As DNA, the CDR3 is TGTGCCAGCGGCAGGGAGGTAAGGGACGAGCAGTACTTC.

The genes are TRBV11-2 and TRBJ2-2, with 12 bases lining up with TRBD2. The J segment lost 1 base and the V segment lost 6 bases, leaving 6 bases of the junction unmatched. The CDR3 contains 17 residues. Germline CDR1 reads SGHAT; CDR2 reads FQNNGV. Here the CDR3 DNA reads TGTGCCAGCAGACCGCAACTAGCGGGGGGGAACACCGGGGAGCTGTTTTTT. It encodes CASRPQLAGGNTGELFF.

A few counts support this clone. This sequence joins TRBV6-5 and TRBJ2-7, with 7 bases fitting TRBD1. Germline V gene lookup returns CDR1 MNHEY and CDR2 SVGAGI. CDR3 length: 13 residues. Losses at the gene ends were 7 bases for V and 1 base for J; bases not matched to a gene: 4. This CDR3 is CASKDRVSYEQYF. The CDR3 DNA sequence: TGTGCCAGCAAAGACAGGGTTTCCTACGAGCAGTACTTC.

The V and J genes are TRBV6-1 and TRBJ1-4, with TRBD1 as a possible D gene (5 bases). Looked up from germline, CDR1 is MNHNS and CDR2 is SASEGT. The length of the CDR3 is 15 residues. Between the trimmed V and J ends, which lost 0 bases and 8 bases, there was a span of 13 bases. CDR3 in amino acids: CASSEARGIWEKLFF. CDR3 coding DNA: TGTGCCAGCAGTGAAGCCCGGGGGATTTGGGAAAAACTGTTTTTT.

The genes are TRBV29-1 and TRBJ1-2, with TRBD1 matching over 7 bases. The V segment lost 6 bases and the J segment 2 bases; nucleotides outside the gene matches: 9. CDR1 is SQVTM, CDR2 ANQGSEA, per germline. CDR3 length: 14 amino acids. The CDR3 DNA reads as TGCAGCGTCGGGGACAGTTGGGCAAACTATGGCTACACCTTC. This sequence encodes CSVGDSWANYGYTF.

The V and J genes are TRBV7-3 and TRBJ2-1, with D tentatively TRBD1 (5 bases). V gave up 0 bases and J gave up 5 bases, with 14 bases separating them. CDR3 size: 16 residues. Per the germline V gene, CDR1 is SGHTA and CDR2 is FQGTGA. The DNA of the CDR3 is TGTGCCAGCAGCTTAACCAGGGATAGTGTGAACAATGAGCAGTTCTTC. It codes for CASSLTRDSVNNEQFF.

The V and J genes are TRBV11-2 and TRBJ2-6, with D perhaps matching TRBD1 (5 bases). This CDR3 is 16 amino acids long. Germline CDR1 is SGHAT and CDR2 is FQNNGV. V lost 4 bases to trimming and J lost 0 bases, with 10 bases between them. CDR3 in amino acids: CASSYSRDSGANVLTF. In DNA form, the CDR3 reads TGTGCCAGCAGCTACTCCAGGGACTCTGGGGCCAACGTCCTGACTTTC. The full variable domain, rest sourced from reference TRBV11-2 and TRBJ2-6, is EAGVAQSPRYKIIEKRQSVAFWCNPISGHATLYWYQQILGQGPKLLIQFQNNGVVDDSQLPKDRFSAERLKGVDSTLKIQPAKLEDSAVYLCASSYSRDSGANVLTFGAGSRLTVL.

The chain recombines TRBV5-4 with TRBJ1-5; 8 bases match TRBD1. Germline trimming cut 4 bases from V and 3 bases from J; bases unmatched to any gene: 6. Germline CDR1 is SGHNT and CDR2 is YYREEE (reference sequence). CDR3 size: 15 residues. The CDR3, as DNA: TGTGCCAGCAGCATTCAGGGGGCGCCCAATCAGCCCCAGCATTTT. Translated: CASSIQGAPNQPQHF.

The J gene is TRBJ2-3, the V gene TRBV2; possible D gene TRBD2, 7 bases. The CDR3 covers 14 residues. V lost 4 bases to trimming and J lost 5 bases, with 13 bases between them. From germline, CDR1 is SNHLY and CDR2 FYNNEI. The CDR3 bases are TGTGCCAGCAGTGTTGTGAGGGGGGGAGATACGCAGTATTTT. Amino acids: CASSVVRGGDTQYF.

CDR3 in amino acids: CASPQRDRVCGYTF. Written as DNA, the CDR3 is TGTGCCAGCCCCCAGAGAGACAGGGTATGCGGCTACACCTTC. The V call is TRBV21-1, the J call TRBJ1-2; TRBD1, the table's D call, lacks a check against the DNA. TRBV21-1 is reported as a pseudogene. The CDR3 is 14 residues long.

As to this clone: At one of its ends the junction is not consistent with the germline gene, which may arise from a read error. The chain carries TRBV29-1 and TRBJ1-2; 9 bases fit TRBD1. There are 13 residues in the CDR3. Germline CDR1 reads SQVTM; CDR2 reads ANQGSEA. CDR3 in DNA: TGCAGCGTCGAAGGGACAGGGTCAGGGGGCTACACCTTC. This sequence encodes CSVEGTGSGGYTF.

The V and J genes are TRBV4-1 and TRBJ1-5; D gene uncertain. V lost 1 base, J lost 0 bases, and 13 bases lay in between. This CDR3 is built from 17 residues. Germline V gene lookup returns CDR1 MGHRA and CDR2 YSYEKL. This CDR3 is CASSQAGSLYSNQPQHF. The DNA for the CDR3 is TGCGCCAGCAGCCAAGCGGGGTCCCTTTATAGCAATCAGCCCCAGCATTTT.

J is TRBJ1-1 and V is TRBV9, with 8 bases fitting TRBD1. V dropped 4 bases and J dropped 8; count of bases not matched to a gene: 7. The CDR3 is 13 residues long. The germline gives CDR1 SGDLS, CDR2 YYNGEE. This CDR3 reads CASSPWTGQEAFF. Here the CDR3 DNA reads TGTGCCAGCAGCCCTTGGACAGGGCAAGAAGCTTTCTTT.

This clone was recorded a few times. J is TRBJ1-6 and V is TRBV15, with TRBD1 identical over 7 bases. The CDR3 is made up of 13 amino acids. CDR1 is LNHNV and CDR2 is YYDKDF in the germline V gene (reference sequence). V lost 7 bases, J lost 10 bases, and 7 bases stayed unmatched. CDR3 sequence reads: CATTDRSQSPLHF. The CDR3 DNA is TGTGCCACCACGGACAGGAGTCAGTCACCCCTCCACTTT.

As for this clone: This specimen includes other DNA sequences encoding the same CDR3. This chain joins TRBV3-1 (or the pseudogene TRBV3-2) and TRBJ1-1; 7 nucleotides line up with TRBD1. The germline V gene has CDR1 LGHDT and CDR2 YNNKEL (reference sequence). This CDR3 spans 13 amino acids. V shed 3 bases, J shed 4 bases, and the junction held 2 bases outside the gene matches. CDR3 sequence: CASSQQGGTEAFF. The DNA of the CDR3 is TGTGCCAGCAGCCAGCAGGGGGGCACTGAAGCTTTCTTT.

V and J are TRBV2 and TRBJ2-7; a weak D match, TRBD2 (7 bases). Germline V gene data show CDR1 as SNHLY and CDR2 as FYNNEI. The V gene lost 8 bases and the J gene lost 5 bases, with 19 bases spanning the gap. The CDR3 spans 14 residues. The DNA for the CDR3 is TGTGCCAGCGGAAAGGGGGGGAGTACCCACGAGCAGTACTTC. Residues: CASGKGGSTHEQYF.

The rearrangement links TRBV20-1 to TRBJ2-1; the D gene is possibly TRBD1 (5 bases). The CDR3 is 11 amino acids. CDR1 DFQATT and CDR2 SNEGSKA come from the germline V gene (reference sequence). Trimming stripped 3 bases from V and 9 bases from J, with 9 bases between. The CDR3, as DNA: TGCAGTGCTAGCAGGGTACTTGAGCAGTTCTTC. Its protein is CSASRVLEQFF.

The genes are TRBV5-4 and TRBJ1-2, with 11 bases lining up with TRBD1. The CDR3 is 15 residues long. CDR1 SGHNT and CDR2 YYREEE come from the germline V gene (reference sequence). V shed 2 bases, J shed 7 bases, and the junction held 7 bases outside the gene matches. The CDR3 DNA sequence: TGTGCCAGCAGCTTCGCCGGACAGGGGGCTTCTGGCTACACCTTC. Its protein product is CASSFAGQGASGYTF.

The chain combines TRBV2 with TRBJ2-7, with 13 bases matching TRBD2. Germline CDR1 SNHLY, CDR2 FYNNEI. This CDR3 is built from 15 residues. Trimming cost V 6 bases and J 4 bases; bases outside gene matches: 6. The CDR3 region is CASRERTSGGYEQYF. CDR3 nucleotides: TGTGCCAGCAGGGAGAGGACTAGCGGGGGATACGAGCAGTACTTC.

The gene calls are TRBV29-1 and TRBJ1-4; perhaps TRBD1 as D (5 bases). V gave up 0 bases and J gave up 6 bases, with 14 bases separating them. This CDR3 is built from 15 residues. Germline V lookup: CDR1 SQVTM, CDR2 ANQGSEA. For the CDR3, the DNA is TGCAGCGTTGAAGACGCGGGGGGGAAGGATGAAAAACTGTTTTTT. Translated, it gives CSVEDAGGKDEKLFF.

The chain links TRBV9 to TRBJ1-5; D is unresolved. CDR3 length: 13 amino acids. The germline V gene encodes CDR1 SGDLS and CDR2 YYNGEE. V was cut by 0 bases and J by 4 bases, with 5 bases left in between. The CDR3 protein is CASSVAQNQPQHF. The CDR3 nucleotides are TGTGCCAGCAGCGTAGCGCAGAATCAGCCCCAGCATTTT.

The CDR3 DNA is TGTGCCAGTGCCCACAGGGGGGTAAATGAAAAACTGTTTTTT. This sequence encodes CASAHRGVNEKLFF. This chain links TRBV19 with TRBJ1-4, with TRBD1 matching over 8 bases. Germline V gives CDR1 LNHDA, CDR2 SQIVND (reference sequence). This CDR3 is 14 amino acids long. The trim removed 8 bases at V and 5 bases at J, leaving 7 bases unmatched.